The next 22 T cell receptor beta chains were all read from a single sample in a study of Ad26.COV2.S vaccination and SARS-CoV-2 variants. Treatment denoted: 19 received Ad26.COV2.S at low or high dose, single or two shots; roughly 5 received placebo; per-sample allocation not given. Sample collection was performed on day 63 after the first vaccine or placebo injection. Measured with immunoSEQ multiplex PCR; TCRdb has only the in-frame clones, and not every one. The table lists around 300,000 clones, almost 90% of them singletons. The sample consisted of peripheral blood, taken in a trial of Ad26.COV2.S vaccine versus placebo. The receptors shown here come from a person between 18 and 60 years old who received the Ad26.COV2.S COVID-19 vaccine or a placebo.

There are a few counts of this clone. The chain recombines TRBV5-5 with TRBJ1-2; 7 bases are a match to TRBD1. There are 14 residues in the CDR3. In germline, CDR1 is SGHKS, CDR2 YYEKEE (reference sequence). With 1 base clipped from V and 5 bases from J, the junction kept 5 bases outside the gene matches. The CDR3 loop is CASSLLGGEYGYTF. In nucleotides, the CDR3 is TGTGCCAGCAGCTTGCTAGGGGGCGAATATGGCTACACCTTC. The full variable domain, with the rest looked up from reference TRBV5-5 and TRBJ1-2, is DAGVTQSPTHLIKTRGQQVTLRCSPISGHKSVSWYQQVLGQGPQFIFQYYEKEERGRGNFPDRFSARQFPNYSSELNVNALLLGDSALYLCASSLLGGEYGYTFGSGTRLTVV.

The chain is built from TRBV6-5 and TRBJ1-1; tentatively, D is TRBD1 (6 bases). This CDR3 comprises 14 residues. V lost 6 bases and J lost 3, with 14 bases in between. The germline V gene encodes CDR1 MNHEY and CDR2 SVGAGI. CDR3 nucleotide sequence: TGTGCCAGCAGACTTAGGCAGGGGCACACTGAAGCTTTCTTT. Its protein product is CASRLRQGHTEAFF.

The V and J genes are TRBV4-1 and TRBJ1-3; D ambiguous. Germline CDR1 is MGHRA and CDR2 is YSYEKL. V gave up 4 bases and J gave up 0 bases, with 16 bases separating them. This CDR3 has 17 amino acids. In DNA form, the CDR3 reads TGCGCCAGCAGCCCCCGGGGAGAGCGAAGCTCTGGAAACACCATATATTTT. It translates to CASSPRGERSSGNTIYF.

The J gene is TRBJ2-7, the V gene TRBV6-2 or TRBV6-3; D might be TRBD1 (6 bases). V was cut by 2 bases and J by 5 bases, with 16 bases left in between. The CDR3 contains 15 residues. Germline V gene sequence: CDR1 MNHEY, CDR2 SVGEGT. The CDR3 here is CASSYRSHRVDEQYF. CDR3 nucleotides: TGTGCCAGCAGTTACCGATCCCACAGGGTCGACGAGCAGTACTTC.

This chain uses TRBV6-2 or TRBV6-3 with TRBJ1-1; no definite D call. Germline CDR1 and CDR2: MNHEY and SVGEGT. Trimming pared 4 bases from V and 1 base from J, leaving 7 bases between. The CDR3 loop spans 13 amino acids. The CDR3: CASSLRQNTEAFF. For the CDR3, the DNA is TGTGCCAGCAGTTTACGCCAGAACACTGAAGCTTTCTTT.

This chain connects TRBV4-3 to TRBJ2-3; no reliable D call. Germline CDR1 is LGHNA and CDR2 is YSLEER. This CDR3 spans 16 amino acids. V was clipped by 0 bases and J by 0 bases, with 10 bases between them. The CDR3 region is CASSQDRTTSTDTQYF. In nucleotides, the CDR3 is TGCGCCAGCAGCCAAGATAGAACTACTAGCACAGATACGCAGTATTTT.

This clone occurred a few times. The chain links TRBV7-8 to TRBJ2-5, with 14 bases identical to TRBD2. The germline gives CDR1 SGHVS, CDR2 FQNEAQ. This CDR3 is 18 amino acids long. Germline trimming cut 7 bases from V and 4 bases from J; bases unmatched to any gene: 14. The CDR3 spells CASTSGGGTSGSIETQYF. CDR3 nucleotide sequence: TGTGCCAGCACCTCGGGCGGCGGGACTAGCGGGAGTATAGAGACCCAGTACTTC. The full variable domain, its missing parts supplied by reference TRBV7-8 and TRBJ2-5, is GAGVSQSPRYKVAKRGQDVALRCDPISGHVSLFWYQQALGQGPEFLTYFQNEAQLDKSGLPSDRFFAERPEGSVSTLKIQRTQQEDSAVYLCASTSGGGTSGSIETQYFGPGTRLLVL.

The chain is built from TRBV12-5 and TRBJ1-2; D unresolved. Germline V lookup: CDR1 LGHNT, CDR2 FRNRAP. The CDR3 length is 12 residues. The V end lost 7 bases, the J end lost 2 bases, and 8 bases lay between the germline ends. In DNA form, the CDR3 reads TGTGCTAGTGCTCTCCTAAACTATGGCTACACCTTC. This encodes CASALLNYGYTF.

V gene TRBV30 combines with J gene TRBJ1-3, with D unresolved. This CDR3 spans 11 amino acids. From germline, CDR1 is GTSNPN and CDR2 SVGIG (reference sequence). V lost 3 bases and J lost 4, with 4 bases in between. The CDR3 sequence is CAWSMGNTIYF. The CDR3 DNA is TGTGCCTGGAGCATGGGAAACACCATATATTTT.

The J gene is TRBJ2-1, the V gene TRBV5-1; TRBD2 might be the D (5 bases). Germline CDR1 and CDR2: SGHRS and YFSETQ. CDR3 length equals 15 residues. V was clipped by 0 bases and J by 5 bases, with 12 bases between them. The CDR3 sequence: CASSLEIASDNEQFF. Here the CDR3 DNA reads TGCGCCAGCAGCTTGGAGATAGCGTCTGACAATGAGCAGTTCTTC.

The J gene is TRBJ2-7, the V gene TRBV6-2 or TRBV6-3; D is unclear. The CDR3 length is 12 residues. The germline V and J ends were trimmed by 4 bases and 1 base, with 5 bases remaining between them. Germline CDR1 MNHEY, CDR2 SVGEGT. The CDR3 protein is CASSFQSYEQYF. CDR3 DNA sequence: TGTGCCAGCAGTTTCCAATCCTACGAGCAGTACTTC.

V gene TRBV3-1 (or the pseudogene TRBV3-2) combines with J gene TRBJ2-1; D is undetermined. V lost 1 base, J lost 7 bases, and 14 bases lay in between. Germline V gene lookup returns CDR1 LGHDT and CDR2 YNNKEL (reference sequence). This CDR3 spans 15 amino acids. The CDR3 loop is CASSQAEGLSNEQFF. CDR3 bases: TGTGCCAGCAGCCAAGCTGAAGGCTTATCTAATGAGCAGTTCTTC.

This clone came up once. Within the sample, other DNA sequences also encode this same CDR3. The chain uses TRBV19 and TRBJ1-5; 8 bases align to TRBD1. From germline, CDR1 is LNHDA and CDR2 SQIVND (reference sequence). V trimming: 2 bases; J trimming: 2 bases; junction bases outside the gene matches: 2. The length of the CDR3 is 15 residues. The CDR3 spells CASSIMDRGNQPQHF. The CDR3, as DNA: TGTGCCAGTAGTATAATGGACAGGGGCAATCAGCCCCAGCATTTT. Variable domain in full (rest from reference TRBV19 and TRBJ1-5): DGGITQSPKYLFRKEGQNVTLSCEQNLNHDAMYWYRQDPGQGLRLIYYSQIVNDFQKGDIAEGYSVSREKKESFPLTVTSAQKNPTAFYLCASSIMDRGNQPQHFGDGTRLSIL.

In its sample, this clone was seen once. The V and J genes are TRBV7-9 and TRBJ2-3; perhaps D is TRBD1 or TRBD2 (5 bases each). The CDR3 covers 15 residues. The germline V and J ends were trimmed by 5 bases and 3 bases, with 15 bases remaining between them. The germline V gene encodes CDR1 SEHNR and CDR2 FQNEAQ (reference sequence). The CDR3 sequence is CASSRSGWGTDTQYF. CDR3 nucleotides: TGTGCCAGCAGCCGTTCAGGTTGGGGGACAGATACGCAGTATTTT.

This chain links TRBV18 with TRBJ1-1; a weak D match, TRBD1 (5 bases). CDR1 and CDR2 from the germline V gene are KGHSH and LQKENI. The CDR3 runs to 15 residues. Trimming removed 6 bases from V and 3 bases from J, with 17 bases in between. This chain's CDR3 is CASSRGGNLDTEAFF. In DNA form, the CDR3 reads TGTGCCAGCTCTCGCGGGGGGAATTTGGACACTGAAGCTTTCTTT. Together with reference TRBV18 and TRBJ1-1, the CDR3 gives the full variable domain: NAGVMQNPRHLVRRRGQEARLRCSPMKGHSHVYWYRQLPEEGLKFMVYLQKENIIDESGMPKERFSAEFPKEGPSILRIQQVVRGDSAAYFCASSRGGNLDTEAFFGQGTRLTVV.

V and J are TRBV28 and TRBJ2-7; either TRBD1 or TRBD2 may supply D (6 bases each). This CDR3 has 19 amino acids. Trimming pared 8 bases from V and 6 bases from J, leaving 35 bases between. From germline, CDR1 is MDHEN and CDR2 SYDVKM. The CDR3 spells CASPPRDPSLGGRAGEQYV. For the CDR3, the DNA is TGTGCCAGCCCTCCTAGAGATCCATCGTTGGGGGGCCGTGCGGGCGAGCAGTACGTC.

The gene calls are TRBV19 and TRBJ1-6, with 8 positions matching TRBD1. The V gene end was trimmed by 9 bases and the J gene end by 12 bases; junction bases not matched to a gene: 13. Germline loops: CDR1 LNHDA, CDR2 SQIVND (reference sequence). The CDR3 has 14 residues. In DNA, the CDR3 is TGTGCCAGCTCATATCAGGGGGCGTTTTTACCCCTCCACTTT. Translated: CASSYQGAFLPLHF.

This chain's CDR3 is CASSPPGGAHSTDTQYF. The DNA of the CDR3 is TGTGCCAGCTCACCACCAGGTGGGGCCCATAGCACAGATACGCAGTATTTT. The chain has TRBV18 and TRBJ2-3; maybe TRBD1 (5 bases). The CDR3 covers 17 residues. V shed 0 bases and J shed 0 bases, with 13 bases lying between them. CDR1 is KGHSH, CDR2 LQKENI, per germline.

V gene TRBV29-1 combines with J gene TRBJ1-2; D call uncertain. Trimming took off 3 bases at V and 1 base at J, with 9 bases between the two ends. Per the germline V gene, CDR1 is SQVTM and CDR2 is ANQGSEA. This CDR3 is built from 13 residues. The CDR3 region has the DNA TGCAGCGTTGATGCTGGGCGTAACTATGGCTACACCTTC. This translates into CSVDAGRNYGYTF. The complete variable domain, with remaining parts taken from reference TRBV29-1 and TRBJ1-2, reads SAVISQKPSRDICQRGTSLTIQCQVDSQVTMMFWYRQQPGQSLTLIATANQGSEATYESGFVIDKFPISRPNLTFSTLTVSNMSPEDSSIYLCSVDAGRNYGYTFGSGTRLTVV.

The rearrangement uses TRBV7-9 and TRBJ1-1; D possibly corresponds to TRBD1 (6 bases). Per germline, CDR1 SEHNR and CDR2 FQNEAQ (reference sequence). The CDR3 runs to 13 residues. The V gene lost 4 bases and the J gene lost 1 base, with 7 bases spanning the gap. CDR3 nucleotide sequence: TGTGCCAGCAGCTCACAGGGGAACACTGAAGCTTTCTTT. Translated, it gives CASSSQGNTEAFF.

The J gene is TRBJ1-2, the V gene TRBV5-8, with D tentatively TRBD1 (6 bases). The CDR3 spans 15 residues. V was clipped by 4 bases and J by 5 bases, with 18 bases between them. Germline V CDR1 and CDR2: SGHTS, YDEGEE. CDR3 region: CASSIDTGTSYGYTF. The CDR3 nucleotides are TGTGCCAGCAGCATTGACACAGGGACCTCTTATGGCTACACCTTC. Supplemented by reference TRBV5-8 and TRBJ1-2, the full variable domain reads EAGVTQSPTHLIKTRGQQATLRCSPISGHTSVYWYQQALGLGLQFLLWYDEGEERNRGNFPPRFSGRQFPNYSSELNVNALELEDSALYLCASSIDTGTSYGYTFGSGTRLTVV.

The chain couples TRBV13 to TRBJ2-3, with D uncertain. Germline-derived CDR1 and CDR2 are PRHDT and FYEKMQ (reference sequence). V was trimmed by 2 bases and J by 6 bases, leaving 6 bases between them. The CDR3 is 12 amino acids. For the CDR3, the DNA is TGTGCCAGCAGCTTATTCGGGGATACGCAGTATTTT. Its protein is CASSLFGDTQYF.